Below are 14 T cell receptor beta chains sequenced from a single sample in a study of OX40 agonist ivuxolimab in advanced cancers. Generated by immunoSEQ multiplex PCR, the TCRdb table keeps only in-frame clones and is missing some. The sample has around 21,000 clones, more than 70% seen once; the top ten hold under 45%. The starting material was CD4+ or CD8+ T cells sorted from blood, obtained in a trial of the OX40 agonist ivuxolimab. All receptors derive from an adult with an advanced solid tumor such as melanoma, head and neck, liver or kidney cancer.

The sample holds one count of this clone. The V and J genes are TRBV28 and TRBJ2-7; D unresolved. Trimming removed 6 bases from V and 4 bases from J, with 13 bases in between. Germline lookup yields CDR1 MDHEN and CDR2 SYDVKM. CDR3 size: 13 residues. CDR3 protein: CASSQPWTYEQYF. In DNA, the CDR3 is TGTGCCAGCAGCCAACCCTGGACGTACGAGCAGTACTTC.

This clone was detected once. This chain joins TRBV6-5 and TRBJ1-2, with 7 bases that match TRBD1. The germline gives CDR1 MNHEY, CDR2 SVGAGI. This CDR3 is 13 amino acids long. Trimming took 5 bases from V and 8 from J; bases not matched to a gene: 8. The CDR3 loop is CASSPGGSWGYTF. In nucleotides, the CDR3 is TGTGCCAGCAGTCCAGGGGGTTCATGGGGCTACACCTTC.

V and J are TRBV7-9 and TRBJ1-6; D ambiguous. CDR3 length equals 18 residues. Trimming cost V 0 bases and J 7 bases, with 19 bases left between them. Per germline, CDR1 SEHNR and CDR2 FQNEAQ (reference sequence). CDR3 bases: TGTGCCAGCAGCTTAGCGGGAGGAGGGATCTCACCCAATTCACCCCTCCACTTT. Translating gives CASSLAGGGISPNSPLHF.

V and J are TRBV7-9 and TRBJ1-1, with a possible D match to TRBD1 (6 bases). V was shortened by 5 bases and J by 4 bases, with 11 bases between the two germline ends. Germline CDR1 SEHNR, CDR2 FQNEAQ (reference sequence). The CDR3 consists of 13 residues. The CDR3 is CASSPQGGTEAFF. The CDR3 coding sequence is TGTGCCAGCAGCCCACAGGGAGGCACTGAAGCTTTCTTT.

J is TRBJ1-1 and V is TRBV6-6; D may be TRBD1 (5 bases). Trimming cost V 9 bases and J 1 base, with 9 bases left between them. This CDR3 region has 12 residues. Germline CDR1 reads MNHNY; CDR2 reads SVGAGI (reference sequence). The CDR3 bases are TGTGCCAGTGGACACGGGAACACTGAAGCTTTCTTT. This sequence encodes CASGHGNTEAFF.

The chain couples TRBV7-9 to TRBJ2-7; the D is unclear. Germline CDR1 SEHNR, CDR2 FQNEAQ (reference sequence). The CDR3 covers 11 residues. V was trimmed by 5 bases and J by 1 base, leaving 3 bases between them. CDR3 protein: CASSASYEQYF. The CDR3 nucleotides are TGTGCCAGCAGCGCGTCCTACGAGCAGTACTTC.

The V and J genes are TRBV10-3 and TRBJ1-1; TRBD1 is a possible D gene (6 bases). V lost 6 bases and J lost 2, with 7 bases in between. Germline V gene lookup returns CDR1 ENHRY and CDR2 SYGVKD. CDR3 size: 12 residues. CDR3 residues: CAIRQGNTEAFF. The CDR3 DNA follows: TGTGCCATCAGACAGGGAAACACTGAAGCTTTCTTT.

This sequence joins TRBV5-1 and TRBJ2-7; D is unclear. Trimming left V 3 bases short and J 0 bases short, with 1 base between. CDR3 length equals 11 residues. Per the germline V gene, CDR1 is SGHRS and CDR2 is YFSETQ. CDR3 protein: CASSSSYEQYF. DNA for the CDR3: TGCGCCAGCAGCTCCTCCTACGAGCAGTACTTC.

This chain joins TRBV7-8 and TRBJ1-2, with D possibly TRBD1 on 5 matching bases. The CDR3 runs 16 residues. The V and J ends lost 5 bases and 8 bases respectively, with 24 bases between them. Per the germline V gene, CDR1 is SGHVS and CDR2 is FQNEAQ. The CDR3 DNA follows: TGTGCCAGCAGCCCCTGGGGGACCCCAACCTCCTCGGGCTACACCTTC. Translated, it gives CASSPWGTPTSSGYTF.

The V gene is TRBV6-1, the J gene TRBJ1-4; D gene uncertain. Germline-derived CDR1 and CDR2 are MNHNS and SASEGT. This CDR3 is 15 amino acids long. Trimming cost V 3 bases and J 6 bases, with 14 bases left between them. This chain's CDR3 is CASSDPSRGDEKLFF. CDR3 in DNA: TGTGCCAGCAGTGATCCATCCCGAGGCGATGAAAAACTGTTTTTT.

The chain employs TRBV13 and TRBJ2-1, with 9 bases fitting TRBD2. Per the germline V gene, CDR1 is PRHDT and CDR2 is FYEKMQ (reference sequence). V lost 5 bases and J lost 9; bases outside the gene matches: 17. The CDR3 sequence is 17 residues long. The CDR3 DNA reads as TGTGCCAGCAGCGTTGCCACCTTAGCGGGGGCTTGGGGTGAGCAGTTCTTC. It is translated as CASSVATLAGAWGEQFF. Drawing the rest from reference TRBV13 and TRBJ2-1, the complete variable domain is AAGVIQSPRHLIKEKRETATLKCYPIPRHDTVYWYQQGPGQDPQFLISFYEKMQSDKGSIPDRFSAQQFSDYHSELNMSSLELGDSALYFCASSVATLAGAWGEQFFGPGTRLTVL.

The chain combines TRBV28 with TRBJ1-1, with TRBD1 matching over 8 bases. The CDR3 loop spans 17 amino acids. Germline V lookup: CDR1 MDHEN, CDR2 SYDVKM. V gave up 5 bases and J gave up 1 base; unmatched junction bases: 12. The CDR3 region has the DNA TGTGCCAGCAGTCCCCCCCGGCGACAGGGGCCGAACACTGAAGCTTTCTTT. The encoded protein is CASSPPRRQGPNTEAFF.

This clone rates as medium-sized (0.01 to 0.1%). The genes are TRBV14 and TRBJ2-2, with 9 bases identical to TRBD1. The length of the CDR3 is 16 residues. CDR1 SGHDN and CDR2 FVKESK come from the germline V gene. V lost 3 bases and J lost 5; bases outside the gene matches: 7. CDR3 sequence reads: CASSQSGTGWTGELFF. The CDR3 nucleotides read TGTGCCAGCAGCCAGTCCGGGACAGGGTGGACCGGGGAGCTGTTTTTT.

The CDR3 DNA reads as TGTGCCAGCAGTTACGGGACAGGGACCGCAGGGGAAGCTTTCTTT. Translation: CASSYGTGTAGEAFF. This rearrangement joins TRBV6-5 to TRBJ1-1, with TRBD1 matching 9 bases. V was clipped by 2 bases and J by 8 bases; unmatched bases: 9. CDR1 and CDR2 from the germline V gene are MNHEY and SVGAGI. The CDR3 totals 15 residues.